This T cell receptor beta chain was sequenced in a study of blood T cells in healthy people across ages. Overall study results and limits: A strong correlation was seen between TCR beta diversity and naive T cell percentage.

All donors came from Russia, were Caucasian and healthy, and spanned ages about 6 to 100. The extraction recovered at least 5.5 micrograms of total RNA per sample. Sample-barcoded 5' priming and a J-beta primer mix drove a second PCR of roughly 6 to 12 cycles. Every molecule of cDNA carried a tag from a template-switch adaptor with 12 random nucleotides. MiXCR was run by TCRdb on the 5' RACE reads, yielding one entry per CDR3 protein. The table shows approximately 1.5 million distinct CDR3 sequences, with roughly 43% occurring only once. The CDR3 is 12 residues long. Germline CDR1 DFQATT, CDR2 SNEGSKA (reference sequence). The germline V and J ends were trimmed by 4 bases and 4 bases, with 8 bases remaining between them. This clonotype was detected only a few times. Its target is unknown.

The chain links TRBV20-1 to TRBJ2-1; D is perhaps TRBD2 (5 bases). Sequencing input: blood. The sequence was obtained from a woman aged 18-35 years in good health. CDR3 region: CSATPGYNEQFF. DNA for the CDR3: TGCAGTGCTACCCCGGGGTACAATGAGCAGTTCTTC.